This TCR beta chain originates from a study of regulatory T cells in long-lasting Graves disease. Study-level results: The study found TRBV28, TRBJ1-2 and TRBJ2-5 favored in persistent disease.

Time point noted: persistent/refractory GD, antithyroid drugs over 5 years with positive TRAb. Isolated PBMC RNA provided the starting material for the TCR library. V was pared by 6 bases and J by 5 bases, with 9 bases of the junction left unmatched. This CDR3 has 15 residues. Germline loops: CDR1 MNHNS, CDR2 SASEGT. The sample holds many counts of this clonotype. Its antigen is currently unknown. The authors built TCR beta libraries using iRepertoire HTBI primers and Arm-PCR of CDR3 regions. TCRdb recomputed calls from the multiplex PCR reads with MiXCR, one row per CDR3 protein. This sample yields 400,000 to 500,000 distinct CDR3 sequences, of which less than 25% are seen a single time; over 7.5% belongs to the top ten.

The clonotype was recovered from a female donor with Graves disease. The sequenced sample was peripheral blood mononuclear cells (PBMCs), obtained when the disease was refractory, from a patient treated with antithyroid drugs. This sequence joins TRBV6-1 and TRBJ2-7, with 11 bases matching TRBD2. This CDR3 reads CASRASGRSSDEQYF. The DNA of the CDR3 is TGTGCCAGCAGGGCTAGCGGGAGGTCATCGGACGAGCAGTACTTC.